This entry is about one T cell receptor (beta chain). Its specificity is not known. This may come from a read error, since a much larger clone is one base off. Per the germline V gene, CDR1 is DFQATT and CDR2 is SNEGSKA (reference sequence). This CDR3 contains 14 residues. The sample originates from a study of T-cell reconstitution after alpha-beta-depleted transplantation in children. Unique molecular identifiers tagged the TCRbeta library. Each CDR3 protein gets one entry after TCRdb re-called the PCR reads with MiXCR. Of approximately 110,000 distinct CDR3 sequences listed, under 30% are singletons. Whole-study findings and limits: Newly made T cells mostly supplied T-cell counts and diversity one year after transplant. Several hundred graft clones that had expanded were reportedly the source of alpha-beta T cells about two months after transplant. The origin of high day-60 TCRbeta diversity in some patients lay in surviving recipient T cells and thymic progenitors.

The TCR originated in a male patient aged 2 to 10 who had a stem cell transplant for chronic granulomatous disease, so the T cells may come from the graft donor. J is TRBJ1-1 and V is TRBV20-1, with TRBD1 matching 9 bases. This sample comprised PBMCs, mostly from graft donor cells, obtained 180 days after TCRalphabeta/CD19-depleted stem cell transplant. CDR3 sequence reads: CWGDRARGNPEAFF. CDR3 sequence (DNA): TGCTGGGGGGACAGGGCGCGGGGGAACCCTGAAGCTTTCTTT.